One TCR beta chain is described in this entry. These data are taken from a study of blood T cell repertoires in COVID-19. The data were produced by immunoSEQ multiplex PCR, yet TCRdb's version contains in-frame clones alone and is incomplete. Among approximately 200,000 clones listed, roughly 86% were seen once. Germline lookup yields CDR1 SGHRS and CDR2 YFSETQ. This CDR3 contains 17 residues. The V end lost 4 bases, the J end lost 3 bases, and 22 bases lay between the germline ends. This clonotype was sampled from a woman aged 60-70 years with acute or convalescent COVID-19. This chain joins TRBV5-1 and TRBJ1-1; TRBD1 is a possible D gene (5 bases). Source material: peripheral blood. The CDR3 loop is CASSPRGSGGADTEAFF. The CDR3 DNA reads TGCGCCAGCAGCCCCCGTGGCAGTGGAGGGGCGGACACTGAAGCTTTCTTT.